This entry lists 31 T cell receptor beta chains sequenced from one sample in a study of cytomegalovirus exposure and HLA in healthy donors. The PCR made use of 60 Vbeta and 13 Jbeta primers. Using immunoSEQ multiplex PCR, the repertoire was profiled, and TCRdb retains in-frame clones only, with some absent. There are roughly 89,000 clones in the sample; about 66% occur only once, and 20% to 25% lies in the top ten. Sequencing was done on a sample of PBMCs. The origin of the receptors is a woman in her forties or fifties in good health and CMV-seropositive.

CDR3 protein: CASSRGNGNTIYF. The CDR3 DNA is TGTGCCAGTAGTCGGGGAAATGGAAACACCATATATTTT. The rearrangement uses TRBV19 and TRBJ1-3; D is unresolved. The CDR3 is 13 residues long. V lost 5 bases, J lost 3 bases, and 8 bases lay in between. Germline V gene data show CDR1 as LNHDA and CDR2 as SQIVND (reference sequence). Together with reference TRBV19 and TRBJ1-3, the CDR3 gives the full variable domain: DGGITQSPKYLFRKEGQNVTLSCEQNLNHDAMYWYRQDPGQGLRLIYYSQIVNDFQKGDIAEGYSVSREKKESFPLTVTSAQKNPTAFYLCASSRGNGNTIYFGEGSWLTVV.

This clone was seen only a few times. This chain connects TRBV27 to TRBJ2-5, with 7 positions matching TRBD2. With V trimmed by 8 bases and J by 4 bases, 10 bases remained unmatched. This CDR3 contains 14 residues. Germline V gene data show CDR1 as MNHEY and CDR2 as SMNVEV (reference sequence). CDR3 protein: CASATRASGETQYF. The CDR3 DNA follows: TGTGCCAGCGCTACGAGGGCTAGCGGAGAGACCCAGTACTTC.

The rearrangement uses TRBV5-1 and TRBJ1-5, with unresolved D. Germline V gene data show CDR1 as SGHRS and CDR2 as YFSETQ. This CDR3 has 15 residues. V was cut by 2 bases and J by 5 bases, with 14 bases left in between. CDR3: CASSFNGGRDQPQHF. CDR3 bases: TGCGCCAGCAGCTTCAATGGCGGTCGTGATCAGCCCCAGCATTTT.

The chain joins TRBV25-1 to TRBJ1-5, with a weak D call TRBD1 (6 bases). Germline CDR1 and CDR2: MGHDK and SYGVNS. Trimming removed 0 bases at V and 3 bases at J, with 9 bases between. The length of the CDR3 is 15 residues. Written as DNA, the CDR3 is TGTGCCAGCAGTGAATATAGGACAGACAATCAGCCCCAGCATTTT. Amino acid sequence: CASSEYRTDNQPQHF.

This clone was detected a few times. The chain combines TRBV30 with TRBJ2-7; D not certain. CDR1 and CDR2 (germline): GTSNPN, SVGIG (reference sequence). Trimming cost V 1 base and J 3 bases, with 10 bases left between them. The CDR3 totals 13 residues. DNA for the CDR3: TGTGCCTGGAGTGCCTCGAGATTCTACGAGCAGTACTTC. Its protein is CAWSASRFYEQYF. Drawing the rest from reference TRBV30 and TRBJ2-7, the complete variable domain is SQTIHQWPATLVQPVGSPLSLECTVEGTSNPNLYWYRQAAGRGLQLLFYSVGIGQISSEVPQNLSASRPQDRQFILSSKKLLLSDSGFYLCAWSASRFYEQYFGPGTRLTVT.

CDR3 amino acids: CASRPRGDGELFF. The CDR3 DNA sequence: TGTGCCAGCAGGCCCAGGGGCGACGGGGAGCTGTTTTTT. This rearrangement joins TRBV7-9 to TRBJ2-2; weak D call: TRBD1 (6 bases). The CDR3 has 13 amino acids. Germline V gene lookup returns CDR1 SEHNR and CDR2 FQNEAQ (reference sequence). Trimming removed 6 bases from V and 7 bases from J, with 12 bases in between.

This clone has just a few counts. This sequence joins TRBV6-5 and TRBJ2-1, with TRBD1 identical over 7 bases. Germline V gene data show CDR1 as MNHEY and CDR2 as SVGAGI. J gave up 7 bases and V 4 bases, and 4 bases lay outside the gene matches. CDR3 length equals 13 residues. CDR3 loop: CASSSYRGNEQFF. The CDR3 DNA follows: TGTGCCAGCAGTTCCTACAGGGGAAATGAGCAGTTCTTC.

The chain employs TRBV5-5 and TRBJ2-3; 10 positions match TRBD2. V dropped 5 bases and J dropped 5; count of bases not matched to a gene: 8. The CDR3 loop spans 15 amino acids. Per germline, CDR1 SGHKS and CDR2 YYEKEE (reference sequence). In DNA, the CDR3 is TGTGCCAGCAGGGTGAGCGGGGGGGCCGGAGATACGCAGTATTTT. It translates to CASRVSGGAGDTQYF.

The chain employs TRBV19 and TRBJ2-7; D is undetermined. V was pared by 3 bases and J by 0 bases, with 9 bases between. Germline values: CDR1 LNHDA, CDR2 SQIVND (reference sequence). The CDR3 runs to 14 residues. The CDR3 protein is CASSISITSYEQYF. DNA of the CDR3: TGTGCCAGTAGTATTAGTATAACCTCCTACGAGCAGTACTTC. The full variable domain, completed using reference TRBV19 and TRBJ2-7, is DGGITQSPKYLFRKEGQNVTLSCEQNLNHDAMYWYRQDPGQGLRLIYYSQIVNDFQKGDIAEGYSVSREKKESFPLTVTSAQKNPTAFYLCASSISITSYEQYFGPGTRLTVT.

The rearrangement links TRBV27 to TRBJ2-5; possible D gene TRBD2, 5 bases. The CDR3 runs 13 residues. The germline V gene encodes CDR1 MNHEY and CDR2 SMNVEV (reference sequence). V gave up 6 bases and J gave up 3 bases, with 11 bases separating them. The CDR3 protein is CASRREWEETQYF. The DNA of the CDR3 is TGTGCCAGCAGGAGGGAGTGGGAAGAGACCCAGTACTTC.

The genes are TRBV7-8 and TRBJ1-2, with D hard to call. With 3 bases removed from V and 4 bases from J, the gap between germline ends came to 9 bases. The CDR3 extends over 13 amino acids. Germline CDR1 is SGHVS and CDR2 is FQNEAQ. For the CDR3, the DNA is TGTGCCAGCAGCTTGATCGAGGGCTATGGCTACACCTTC. This encodes CASSLIEGYGYTF. The whole variable domain, remainder taken from reference TRBV7-8 and TRBJ1-2, is GAGVSQSPRYKVAKRGQDVALRCDPISGHVSLFWYQQALGQGPEFLTYFQNEAQLDKSGLPSDRFFAERPEGSVSTLKIQRTQQEDSAVYLCASSLIEGYGYTFGSGTRLTVV.

This chain joins TRBV10-3 and TRBJ1-5, with TRBD1 identical over 7 bases. CDR3 length: 15 residues. In germline, CDR1 is ENHRY, CDR2 SYGVKD. J lost 9 bases, V lost 4 bases, and 12 bases had no gene match. The CDR3: CAISGDSDPQGPQHF. The DNA for the CDR3 is TGTGCCATCAGTGGGGACAGCGACCCGCAAGGGCCCCAGCATTTT.

With regard to this clone: Other DNA sequences in the same sample also yield this CDR3. The rearrangement joins TRBV6-1 to TRBJ2-7; weak D call: TRBD1 (6 bases). The V gene lost 8 bases and the J gene lost 2 bases, with 13 bases spanning the gap. This CDR3 is built from 13 residues. Germline loops: CDR1 MNHNS, CDR2 SASEGT. The CDR3 nucleotides are TGTGCCAGCCAAGGGACAAGCACCTACGAGCAGTACTTC. This translates into CASQGTSTYEQYF.

The rearrangement joins TRBV4-1 to TRBJ2-3; D perhaps matches TRBD1 (5 bases). V lost 0 bases and J lost 2, with 9 bases in between. Germline V gene data show CDR1 as MGHRA and CDR2 as YSYEKL. The length of the CDR3 is 15 residues. CDR3 DNA: TGCGCCAGCAGCCAAGAAGGGGCAGACACAGATACGCAGTATTTT. Protein sequence: CASSQEGADTDTQYF.

The chain employs TRBV28 and TRBJ1-2, with a tentative D call TRBD1 (5 bases). The CDR3 covers 15 residues. Germline V gene data show CDR1 as MDHEN and CDR2 as SYDVKM. With 7 bases removed from V and 0 bases from J, the gap between germline ends came to 15 bases. CDR3 sequence (DNA): TGTGCCAGCATTGACAGTACAGGAGCTAACTATGGCTACACCTTC. This translates into CASIDSTGANYGYTF.

The rearrangement links TRBV6-5 to TRBJ1-4, with 8 bases lining up with TRBD1. Per germline, CDR1 MNHEY and CDR2 SVGAGI. CDR3 length: 14 amino acids. J lost 6 bases, V lost 6 bases, and 6 bases had no gene match. The CDR3 region is CASSPGGAYEKLFF. DNA for the CDR3: TGTGCCAGCAGCCCAGGGGGCGCGTATGAAAAACTGTTTTTT.

The V and J genes are TRBV5-4 and TRBJ1-3; D possibly corresponds to TRBD1 (5 bases). The germline V gene encodes CDR1 SGHNT and CDR2 YYREEE (reference sequence). The V gene lost 1 base and the J gene lost 8 bases, with 10 bases spanning the gap. The length of the CDR3 is 13 residues. Here the CDR3 reads CASSLKGEDTIYF. In DNA, the CDR3 is TGTGCCAGCAGCTTGAAAGGGGAGGACACCATATATTTT.

This clone was counted a few times. This chain links TRBV7-2 with TRBJ2-1, with TRBD2 matching over 13 bases. The CDR3 is made up of 15 amino acids. Trimming removed 5 bases from V and 5 bases from J; junction bases left unmatched: 3. Germline assignment: CDR1 SGHTA and CDR2 FQGNSA. CDR3 nucleotides: TGTGCCAGCAGCACTAGCGGGGGGGGGAACAATGAGCAGTTCTTC. Translation gives CASSTSGGGNNEQFF.

The gene calls are TRBV15 and TRBJ2-1; D is undetermined. Germline-derived CDR1 and CDR2 are LNHNV and YYDKDF (reference sequence). The CDR3 runs to 13 residues. V was clipped by 3 bases and J by 7 bases, with 10 bases between them. The CDR3: CATSSVVWNEQFF. Here the CDR3 DNA reads TGTGCCACCAGCAGTGTAGTGTGGAATGAGCAGTTCTTC.

The V and J genes are TRBV6-5 and TRBJ1-2; D uncertain. The length of the CDR3 is 16 residues. V dropped 3 bases and J dropped 0 bases, with 14 bases sitting between them. Germline V gene sequence: CDR1 MNHEY, CDR2 SVGAGI. The CDR3 here is CASSYSRLASNYGYTF. The CDR3, as DNA: TGTGCCAGCAGTTATTCTAGACTCGCGTCTAACTATGGCTACACCTTC.

The gene calls are TRBV7-9 and TRBJ1-1, with unresolved D. V dropped 6 bases and J dropped 1 base, with 6 bases sitting between them. Germline CDR1 and CDR2: SEHNR and FQNEAQ (reference sequence). CDR3 length: 12 amino acids. This chain's CDR3 is CASRYGNTEAFF. CDR3 sequence (DNA): TGTGCCAGCAGATACGGGAACACTGAAGCTTTCTTT.

The CDR3: CAISVVAVPSGANVLTF. CDR3 nucleotides: TGTGCCATCAGTGTTGTGGCAGTTCCATCTGGGGCCAACGTCCTGACTTTC. The chain links TRBV10-3 to TRBJ2-6; D uncertain. Trimming removed 4 bases at V and 1 base at J, with 14 bases between. The V gene's germline CDR1 is ENHRY and CDR2 SYGVKD. CDR3 length: 17 residues.

The V gene is TRBV13, the J gene TRBJ2-3; 11 bases are shared with TRBD2. The V gene end was trimmed by 5 bases and the J gene end by 0 bases; junction bases not matched to a gene: 7. Germline CDR1 PRHDT, CDR2 FYEKMQ (reference sequence). This CDR3 has 17 residues. The CDR3 reads CASSPPLAGGSTDTQYF. The DNA of the CDR3 is TGTGCCAGCAGCCCCCCCCTAGCGGGGGGAAGCACAGATACGCAGTATTTT.

The chain joins TRBV28 to TRBJ1-4; no reliable D call. The V end lost 5 bases, the J end lost 4 bases, and 14 bases lay between the germline ends. CDR3 size: 15 residues. Per germline, CDR1 MDHEN and CDR2 SYDVKM. In DNA, the CDR3 is TGTGCCAGCAGTCCACGGATGGGCCTTAATGAAAAACTGTTTTTT. This translates into CASSPRMGLNEKLFF.

The chain carries TRBV25-1 and TRBJ1-6, with D uncertain. The CDR3 has 16 residues. Per germline, CDR1 MGHDK and CDR2 SYGVNS. V lost 2 bases and J lost 2, with 10 bases in between. The CDR3 is CASSETPRTYNSPLHF. CDR3 nucleotides: TGTGCCAGCAGTGAAACTCCCAGGACCTATAATTCACCCCTCCACTTT.

V usage is TRBV2 and J usage is TRBJ1-1; D is possibly TRBD1 (5 bases). This CDR3 region has 14 residues. Germline assignment: CDR1 SNHLY and CDR2 FYNNEI. V was cut by 2 bases and J by 3 bases, with 10 bases left in between. The CDR3 DNA is TGTGCCAGCAGTGAATGGGAGGGGTACACTGAAGCTTTCTTT. It codes for CASSEWEGYTEAFF.

This chain joins TRBV7-8 and TRBJ2-7, with 9 bases fitting TRBD2. The length of the CDR3 is 16 residues. Germline CDR1 is SGHVS and CDR2 is FQNEAQ. For the CDR3, the DNA is TGTGCATCTGTAGAGGGTAGCGGGGGTACCCACTACGAGCAGTACTTC. It specifies CASVEGSGGTHYEQYF.

Here the CDR3 reads CASTLDRGRSPLHF. DNA of the CDR3: TGTGCCAGCACCCTGGACAGGGGACGTTCACCCCTCCACTTT. V usage is TRBV28 and J usage is TRBJ1-6, with 9 positions matching TRBD1. The V gene end was trimmed by 7 bases and the J gene end by 9 bases; junction bases not matched to a gene: 7. In germline, CDR1 is MDHEN, CDR2 SYDVKM. The CDR3 is 14 amino acids.

J is TRBJ1-6 and V is TRBV7-9; the D is unclear. The CDR3 is 14 residues long. Trimming stripped 1 base from V and 9 bases from J, with 10 bases between. Germline CDR1 and CDR2: SEHNR and FQNEAQ (reference sequence). CDR3: CASSLVRVGSPLHF. The CDR3 DNA reads as TGTGCCAGCAGCTTAGTCCGGGTGGGTTCACCCCTCCACTTT.

As regards this clone: This CDR3 is also generated by other DNA sequences in the sample. The CDR3 bases are TGCGCCAGCAGCTTAGGACAGGGACGGACTGAAGCTTTCTTT. Translating it yields CASSLGQGRTEAFF. The V and J genes are TRBV5-1 and TRBJ1-1; 8 bases are a match to TRBD1. In germline, CDR1 is SGHRS, CDR2 YFSETQ. The CDR3 covers 14 residues. The V segment lost 2 bases and the J segment 5 bases; nucleotides outside the gene matches: 5.

This chain links TRBV30 with TRBJ2-7, with TRBD1 as a possible D gene (6 bases). CDR1 and CDR2 from the germline V gene are GTSNPN and SVGIG (reference sequence). This CDR3 is 18 amino acids long. V was shortened by 0 bases and J by 0 bases, with 21 bases between the two germline ends. In nucleotides, the CDR3 is TGTGCCTGGAGTGTAATCCGAACCGGGGACACGGACTCCTACGAGCAGTACTTC. Its translation: CAWSVIRTGDTDSYEQYF.